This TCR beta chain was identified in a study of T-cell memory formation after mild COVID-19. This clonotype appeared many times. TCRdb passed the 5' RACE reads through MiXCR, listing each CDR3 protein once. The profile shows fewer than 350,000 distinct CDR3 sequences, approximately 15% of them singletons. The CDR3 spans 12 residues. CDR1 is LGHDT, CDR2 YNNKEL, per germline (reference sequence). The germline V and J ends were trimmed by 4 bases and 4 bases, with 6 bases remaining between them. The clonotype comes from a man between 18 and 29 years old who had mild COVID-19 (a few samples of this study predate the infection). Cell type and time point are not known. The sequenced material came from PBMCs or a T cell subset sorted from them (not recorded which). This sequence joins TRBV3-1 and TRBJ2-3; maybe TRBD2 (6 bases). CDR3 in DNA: TGTGCCAGCAGCCCGGGAGCAGATACGCAGTATTTT. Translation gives CASSPGADTQYF.